Below are 29 T cell receptor beta chains sequenced from a single sample in a study of response to subunit inactivated influenza vaccine. Via MiXCR, TCRdb re-called the RT-PCR reads, giving one row per CDR3 protein. The table lists around 500,000 distinct CDR3 sequences, around 9.9% of them singletons. Sequenced here: PBMCs from blood, sampled 45 days after vaccination. The source is a man aged 50 to 60 who received an inactivated influenza vaccine.

This clonotype was detected only a few times. The chain has TRBV2 and TRBJ2-5, with TRBD1 matching over 9 bases. Losses at the gene ends were 7 bases for V and 6 bases for J; bases not matched to a gene: 15. Germline CDR1 is SNHLY and CDR2 is FYNNEI. The CDR3 extends over 16 amino acids. The CDR3 region is CASTTDHGQGWKTQYF. CDR3 bases: TGTGCCAGCACCACAGACCATGGACAGGGGTGGAAGACCCAGTACTTC.

This clonotype showed up many times. The V gene is TRBV2, the J gene TRBJ1-4; D is perhaps TRBD1 (6 bases). The germline V gene encodes CDR1 SNHLY and CDR2 FYNNEI. This CDR3 is 13 amino acids long. Trimming took off 6 bases at V and 8 bases at J, with 13 bases between the two ends. This CDR3 reads CASRAGTQEKLFF. CDR3 bases: TGTGCCAGCAGAGCCGGGACACAGGAAAAACTGTTTTTT.

The chain combines TRBV7-8 with TRBJ2-4, with a weak D call TRBD2 (7 bases). Germline CDR1 SGHVS, CDR2 FQNEAQ. V was cut by 2 bases and J by 0 bases, with 17 bases left in between. CDR3 size: 18 residues. Written as DNA, the CDR3 is TGTGCCAGCAGCTTATTGGGGCGGGGGCCTTTAGCCAAAAACATTCAGTACTTC. This sequence encodes CASSLLGRGPLAKNIQYF.

The table lists this clonotype with a few counts. J is TRBJ2-2 and V is TRBV10-3; D gene unclear. Germline V gene lookup returns CDR1 ENHRY and CDR2 SYGVKD. Trimming took off 0 bases at V and 2 bases at J, with 4 bases between the two ends. The CDR3 sequence is 14 residues long. DNA for the CDR3: TGTGCCATCAGTGAGTCCTTCAACACCGGGGAGCTGTTTTTT. Protein sequence: CAISESFNTGELFF.

This clonotype has just a few counts. This chain uses TRBV11-1 with TRBJ2-1, with 9 nucleotides matching TRBD1. Germline V CDR1 and CDR2: SGHAT, FQDESV (reference sequence). The CDR3 runs 19 residues. V shed 7 bases, J shed 2 bases, and the junction held 18 bases outside the gene matches. This CDR3 reads CASTSLGQGSGGTYNEQFF. In DNA form, the CDR3 reads TGTGCCAGCACCTCCTTGGGACAGGGAAGCGGAGGTACCTACAATGAGCAGTTCTTC.

This clonotype was observed at least ten times. The chain carries TRBV5-5 and TRBJ2-7; weak D call: TRBD1 (6 bases). Germline-derived CDR1 and CDR2 are SGHKS and YYEKEE (reference sequence). The CDR3 has 14 amino acids. V was cut by 3 bases and J by 4 bases, with 14 bases left in between. The CDR3: CASSWAQQGYEQYF. The DNA of the CDR3 is TGTGCCAGCAGCTGGGCTCAACAGGGATACGAGCAGTACTTC. Full variable domain (outside the CDR3, taken from reference TRBV5-5 and TRBJ2-7): DAGVTQSPTHLIKTRGQQVTLRCSPISGHKSVSWYQQVLGQGPQFIFQYYEKEERGRGNFPDRFSARQFPNYSSELNVNALLLGDSALYLCASSWAQQGYEQYFGPGTRLTVT.

This clonotype was observed a few times. This rearrangement joins TRBV7-3 to TRBJ1-3; 9 bases fit TRBD1. Germline CDR1 reads SGHTA; CDR2 reads FQGTGA. Trimming removed 3 bases from V and 2 bases from J; junction bases left unmatched: 2. This CDR3 comprises 15 residues. Here the CDR3 reads CASSFNRGPGNTIYF. The CDR3 nucleotides are TGTGCCAGCAGCTTCAACAGGGGGCCTGGAAACACCATATATTTT.

The V gene is TRBV20-1, the J gene TRBJ2-7; the match to TRBD1 covers 8 bases. Germline trimming cut 6 bases from V and 4 bases from J; bases unmatched to any gene: 5. The germline CDR1 and CDR2 sequences are DFQATT and SNEGSKA (reference sequence). The CDR3 contains 12 residues. As DNA, the CDR3 is TGCAGTGCGACAGGGGAACTTTACGAGCAGTACTTC. Its protein is CSATGELYEQYF.

The sample holds many counts of this clonotype. The rearrangement links TRBV7-2 to TRBJ2-1, with 11 bases lining up with TRBD1. The CDR3 has 16 amino acids. Looked up from germline, CDR1 is SGHTA and CDR2 is FQGNSA. With 5 bases clipped from V and 7 bases from J, the junction kept 10 bases outside the gene matches. The CDR3 reads CASSPLTGTGGNEQFF. DNA of the CDR3: TGTGCCAGCAGCCCCTTAACCGGGACAGGGGGAAATGAGCAGTTCTTC.

This clonotype was recorded a few times. This chain uses TRBV12-3 or TRBV12-4 with TRBJ2-4; unclear D gene. The V end was cut by 5 bases, the J end by 8 bases, with 10 bases between. This CDR3 comprises 12 residues. CDR3 residues: CASSRQTDIQYF. The CDR3 coding sequence is TGTGCCAGCAGTCGGCAGACTGACATTCAGTACTTC.

The chain joins TRBV2 to TRBJ2-5; D unresolved. Germline V gene lookup returns CDR1 SNHLY and CDR2 FYNNEI. CDR3 size: 15 residues. Trimming cost V 5 bases and J 7 bases, with 20 bases left between them. As DNA, the CDR3 is TGTGCCAGCAGTCCAGGAACCTCTTTAATCGGGACCCAGTACTTC. As protein: CASSPGTSLIGTQYF.

With respect to this clonotype: Since a much larger clone is just one base distant, this may be a read error. This chain joins TRBV10-3 and TRBJ1-2, with unresolved D. The V gene lost 3 bases and the J gene lost 4 bases, with 15 bases spanning the gap. The CDR3 covers 15 residues. CDR1 and CDR2 (germline): ENHRY, SYGVKD. The CDR3 DNA is TGTGCCATCAGTGAACTTCCCGAGTCTAGCTATGGCTACACCTTC. It translates to CAISELPESSYGYTF.

The CDR3 region has the DNA TGTGCCAGCAGACAAAGGAACACCGGGGAGCTGTTTTTT. Translation: CASRQRNTGELFF. V and J are TRBV6-6 and TRBJ2-2; D gene ambiguous. Germline loops: CDR1 MNHNY, CDR2 SVGAGI (reference sequence). Trimming removed 6 bases at V and 1 base at J, with 6 bases between. The CDR3 loop spans 13 amino acids.

The chain has TRBV20-1 and TRBJ1-1, with D perhaps matching TRBD1 (6 bases). The CDR3 runs to 12 residues. The V gene's germline CDR1 is DFQATT and CDR2 SNEGSKA (reference sequence). V lost 2 bases, J lost 6 bases, and 10 bases lay in between. CDR3 region: CSARQGRPEAFF. CDR3 in DNA: TGCAGTGCTAGACAGGGGCGGCCTGAAGCTTTCTTT.

V and J are TRBV20-1 and TRBJ2-2; D possibly corresponds to TRBD1 (7 bases). Germline V CDR1 and CDR2: DFQATT, SNEGSKA (reference sequence). This CDR3 is 16 amino acids long. Between the trimmed V and J ends, which lost 6 bases and 6 bases, there was a span of 23 bases. DNA for the CDR3: TGCAGTGCCTACCAGGGGGGCGCCCCAGTATCCGGGGAGCTGTTTTTT. Translated, it gives CSAYQGGAPVSGELFF.

This clonotype has only a few counts. The CDR3 nucleotides read TGTGCCAGCAGCGACCAGCGAGCGGGGGGCACAGATACGCAGTATTTT. This encodes CASSDQRAGGTDTQYF. This rearrangement joins TRBV9 to TRBJ2-3; 8 bases agree with TRBD2. CDR1 SGDLS and CDR2 YYNGEE come from the germline V gene. CDR3 size: 16 residues. Trimming took 3 bases from V and 1 from J; bases not matched to a gene: 7.

This clonotype was found a few times. J is TRBJ1-5 and V is TRBV12-3 or TRBV12-4; D might be TRBD1 (5 bases). The V and J ends lost 6 bases and 6 bases respectively, with 15 bases between them. CDR3 length: 14 amino acids. The CDR3: CASSPRVGRQPQHF. CDR3 sequence (DNA): TGTGCCAGCAGCCCAAGGGTGGGGCGTCAGCCCCAGCATTTT.

This chain uses TRBV7-2 with TRBJ2-7; D is possibly TRBD2 (5 bases). In germline, CDR1 is SGHTA, CDR2 FQGNSA. The CDR3 length is 13 residues. The V gene lost 2 bases and the J gene lost 3 bases, with 8 bases spanning the gap. CDR3 residues: CASSLQDFYEQYF. The DNA for the CDR3 is TGTGCCAGCAGCTTACAGGACTTCTACGAGCAGTACTTC. Full variable domain (outside the CDR3, taken from reference TRBV7-2 and TRBJ2-7): GAGVSQSPSNKVTEKGKDVELRCDPISGHTALYWYRQSLGQGLEFLIYFQGNSAPDKSGLPSDRFSAERTGGSVSTLTIQRTQQEDSAVYLCASSLQDFYEQYFGPGTRLTVT.

The chain couples TRBV5-1 to TRBJ1-6; 8 bases agree with TRBD1. V was clipped by 0 bases and J by 7 bases; unmatched bases: 9. Looked up from germline, CDR1 is SGHRS and CDR2 is YFSETQ. The CDR3 extends over 17 amino acids. Here the CDR3 reads CASSLVGAGQGNSPLHF. CDR3 coding DNA: TGCGCCAGCAGCTTGGTGGGGGCCGGACAGGGAAATTCACCCCTCCACTTT.

This clonotype was counted a few times. The V and J genes are TRBV4-3 and TRBJ2-3; 7 bases match TRBD1. V gave up 3 bases and J gave up 3 bases; unmatched junction bases: 6. The CDR3 runs to 15 residues. Looked up from germline, CDR1 is LGHNA and CDR2 is YSLEER. The CDR3 nucleotides read TGCGCCAGCAGCCAGACGCCGACAGGGACAGATACGCAGTATTTT. The encoded protein is CASSQTPTGTDTQYF.

This chain links TRBV4-3 with TRBJ2-2, with no clear D. V was pared by 2 bases and J by 7 bases, with 11 bases between. Germline CDR1 reads LGHNA; CDR2 reads YSLEER. CDR3 length: 14 residues. CDR3 amino acids: CASSQSWDHGELFF. In DNA, the CDR3 is TGCGCCAGCAGCCAATCGTGGGATCACGGGGAGCTGTTTTTT.

Comment on this clonotype: A read error is possible here, since a much larger clone lies one base away. The gene calls are TRBV6-1 and TRBJ2-7, with 9 bases identical to TRBD1. The CDR3 consists of 13 residues. V lost 5 bases and J lost 6; bases outside the gene matches: 5. Germline CDR1 reads MNHNS; CDR2 reads SASEGT. The CDR3 region has the DNA TGTGCCAGCAGTCAGACAGGGGGTTTCGAGCAGTACTTC. Amino acid sequence: CASSQTGGFEQYF.

Notes on this clonotype: A junction boundary mismatches the germline segment, possibly from a read error. This chain joins TRBV6-5 and TRBJ2-7; D perhaps matches TRBD1 (5 bases). The germline V gene has CDR1 MNHEY and CDR2 SVGAGI. The CDR3 sequence is 13 residues long. CDR3 sequence (DNA): TGTGCCAGCAGTAAGGGGAAATCCTACAAGCAGTACTTC. Translation: CASSKGKSYKQYF.

In this sample, this clonotype turned up a few times. This chain uses TRBV28 with TRBJ2-2, with D possibly matching TRBD2 (6 bases). Per the germline V gene, CDR1 is MDHEN and CDR2 is SYDVKM. The CDR3 covers 16 residues. Trimming removed 4 bases from V and 6 bases from J, with 18 bases in between. Here the CDR3 reads CASSYGGFWRSGELFF. In nucleotides, the CDR3 is TGTGCCAGCAGTTACGGGGGTTTTTGGCGGTCCGGGGAGCTGTTTTTT.

Only a few counts were recorded for this clonotype. V and J are TRBV5-1 and TRBJ2-1; TRBD2 might be the D (6 bases). Trimming took off 3 bases at V and 10 bases at J, with 20 bases between the two ends. The CDR3 covers 15 residues. The germline V gene encodes CDR1 SGHRS and CDR2 YFSETQ. The CDR3: CASSYGVLSGREQFF. The CDR3 DNA follows: TGCGCCAGCAGCTACGGCGTTCTTAGCGGTCGAGAGCAGTTCTTC.

This clonotype turned up a few times. The rearrangement links TRBV6-6 to TRBJ1-1; D is perhaps TRBD1 (6 bases). CDR3 length: 12 residues. Between the trimmed V and J ends, which lost 9 bases and 7 bases, there was a span of 15 bases. Germline assignment: CDR1 MNHNY and CDR2 SVGAGI (reference sequence). The CDR3 here is CASYHQGFEAFF. CDR3 in DNA: TGTGCCAGTTACCACCAGGGGTTTGAAGCTTTCTTT.

The chain joins TRBV20-1 to TRBJ2-1; 9 nucleotides agree with TRBD2. Unmatched junction bases numbered 5, after V lost 0 bases and J lost 5 bases. Germline CDR1 DFQATT, CDR2 SNEGSKA (reference sequence). The CDR3 spans 15 residues. CDR3 sequence (DNA): TGCAGTGCTAGAGATCGGGCGGGAGGGGACAATGAGCAGTTCTTC. Amino acids: CSARDRAGGDNEQFF.

In this sample, this clonotype turned up a few times. V usage is TRBV7-8 and J usage is TRBJ2-2, with 13 bases that match TRBD2. With V trimmed by 5 bases and J by 1 base, 7 bases remained unmatched. The germline CDR1 and CDR2 sequences are SGHVS and FQNEAQ. The CDR3 contains 18 residues. CDR3: CASSTRLAGGLNTGELFF. The CDR3 DNA reads TGTGCCAGCAGCACTCGACTAGCGGGGGGCCTGAACACCGGGGAGCTGTTTTTT.

This clonotype was seen repeatedly, ten times or more. This sequence joins TRBV12-3 or TRBV12-4 and TRBJ2-3; the D gene could be TRBD1 or TRBD2 (5 bases each). V shed 7 bases and J shed 2 bases, with 16 bases lying between them. This CDR3 is 15 amino acids long. Written as DNA, the CDR3 is TGTGCCAGCACCGAGAGACGGGGCTACACAGATACGCAGTATTTT. Translation gives CASTERRGYTDTQYF.